These 30 T cell receptor beta chains came from one sample sequenced in a study of blood T cell repertoires in COVID-19 (dated by TCRdb to 2018 to 2020). Libraries came from the immunoSEQ multiplex PCR assay. In TCRdb, the immuneACCESS table is reduced to in-frame sequences with V and J assigned. These tables do not hold every clone; where another copy was compared, an unresolved V gene accounts for under half, and the others remain unexplained. The sample data list approximately 350,000 clones, and approximately 90% of these were observed just once. Clones ranked in the top ten supply approximately 3.5% of the sample. Sequencing used peripheral blood. All receptors come from a woman aged 18 to 35 who had recovered from COVID-19.

The chain employs TRBV7-9 and TRBJ1-2, with 10 bases identical to TRBD1. After removal of 5 bases from V and 6 bases from J, the junction contained 9 bases not matched to a gene. Germline V gives CDR1 SEHNR, CDR2 FQNEAQ (reference sequence). The length of the CDR3 is 15 residues. DNA for the CDR3: TGTGCCAGCAGCGGAAGGGACAGGGGAGGAGATGGCTACACCTTC. Protein sequence: CASSGRDRGGDGYTF.

The chain links TRBV20-1 to TRBJ2-4; 7 bases line up with TRBD2. Losses at the gene ends were 3 bases for V and 0 bases for J; bases not matched to a gene: 11. CDR3 length: 17 amino acids. The germline V gene encodes CDR1 DFQATT and CDR2 SNEGSKA (reference sequence). CDR3 region: CSASRPSGTLAKNIQYF. The CDR3 DNA follows: TGCAGTGCTAGTAGGCCTAGCGGAACACTAGCCAAAAACATTCAGTACTTC.

The gene calls are TRBV5-1 and TRBJ1-1; maybe TRBD1 (5 bases). The CDR3 has 15 residues. The V end was cut by 4 bases, the J end by 0 bases, with 13 bases between. Germline CDR1 is SGHRS and CDR2 is YFSETQ. The DNA for the CDR3 is TGCGCCAGCAGCCCTCGCGGGGGGGTGAACACTGAAGCTTTCTTT. Protein sequence: CASSPRGGVNTEAFF. Based on the CDR3 plus reference TRBV5-1 and TRBJ1-1, the full variable domain is KAGVTQTPRYLIKTRGQQVTLSCSPISGHRSVSWYQQTPGQGLQFLFEYFSETQRNKGNFPGRFSGRQFSNSRSEMNVSTLELGDSALYLCASSPRGGVNTEAFFGQGTRLTVV.

The rearrangement uses TRBV5-1 and TRBJ2-5; 10 bases match TRBD1. From germline, CDR1 is SGHRS and CDR2 YFSETQ. This CDR3 is 14 amino acids long. V shed 0 bases and J 9 bases; nucleotides not matched to a gene: 5. The CDR3 region is CASSLADRGSAQYF. The CDR3 DNA sequence: TGCGCCAGCAGCTTGGCGGACAGGGGGTCGGCCCAGTACTTC. Variable domain in full (rest from reference TRBV5-1 and TRBJ2-5): KAGVTQTPRYLIKTRGQQVTLSCSPISGHRSVSWYQQTPGQGLQFLFEYFSETQRNKGNFPGRFSGRQFSNSRSEMNVSTLELGDSALYLCASSLADRGSAQYFGPGTRLLVL.

A single count supports this clone. This rearrangement joins TRBV6-6 to TRBJ1-6; 8 bases match TRBD1. This CDR3 spans 16 amino acids. V trimming: 8 bases; J trimming: 6 bases; junction bases outside the gene matches: 12. Germline assignment: CDR1 MNHNY and CDR2 SVGAGI (reference sequence). The CDR3 region has the DNA TGTGCCAGCTTTGAACCCGGGACAGGCCTTAATTCACCCCTCCACTTT. This gives the protein CASFEPGTGLNSPLHF.

This chain joins TRBV25-1 and TRBJ1-2; D perhaps matches TRBD1 (6 bases). The germline V gene encodes CDR1 MGHDK and CDR2 SYGVNS. The CDR3 extends over 15 amino acids. V lost 5 bases, J lost 0 bases, and 13 bases lay in between. Written as DNA, the CDR3 is TGTGCCAGCAGTCAACCAGGGGCAGCTAACTATGGCTACACCTTC. It is translated as CASSQPGAANYGYTF.

The V gene is TRBV6-2 or TRBV6-3, the J gene TRBJ2-5; possible D gene TRBD1, 5 bases. Germline lookup yields CDR1 MNHEY and CDR2 SVGEGT. CDR3 size: 13 residues. The V end lost 4 bases, the J end lost 7 bases, and 13 bases lay between the germline ends. This CDR3 reads CASSSQGSGTQYF. As DNA, the CDR3 is TGTGCCAGCAGTTCCCAGGGTTCGGGGACCCAGTACTTC.

V and J are TRBV7-2 and TRBJ2-4; 11 bases match TRBD2. The junction had 10 bases not matched to a gene; V was cut back by 5 bases and J by 1 base. Germline CDR1 SGHTA, CDR2 FQGNSA. The CDR3 length is 18 residues. The CDR3, as DNA: TGTGCCAGCAGCGCCCGGGGACTAGCGGTAAAGGCCAAAAACATTCAGTACTTC. The encoded protein is CASSARGLAVKAKNIQYF.

Comment on this clone: This sample includes further DNA sequences coding for the same CDR3. The chain recombines TRBV5-1 with TRBJ2-1, with 9 positions matching TRBD2. This CDR3 is built from 15 residues. V was clipped by 0 bases and J by 6 bases; unmatched bases: 4. Per the germline V gene, CDR1 is SGHRS and CDR2 is YFSETQ. This chain's CDR3 is CASSLGLAGLNEQFF. The CDR3 DNA follows: TGCGCCAGCAGCTTGGGGCTAGCGGGACTCAATGAGCAGTTCTTC.

CDR3 nucleotides: TGTGCCAGTAGTATAGTTGGGGGGACAGCTTACAATGAGCAGTTCTTC. It yields the protein CASSIVGGTAYNEQFF. The genes are TRBV19 and TRBJ2-1; D is perhaps TRBD1 (7 bases). The CDR3 sequence is 16 residues long. The V gene's germline CDR1 is LNHDA and CDR2 SQIVND (reference sequence). The V end lost 1 base, the J end lost 4 bases, and 14 bases lay between the germline ends.

The table lists this clone with a few counts. The chain uses TRBV30 and TRBJ2-3, with D possibly being TRBD2 (7 bases). V gave up 2 bases and J gave up 4 bases, with 19 bases separating them. This CDR3 spans 16 amino acids. Germline CDR1 and CDR2: GTSNPN and SVGIG (reference sequence). The CDR3 reads CAWSSPPGEGSDTQYF. CDR3 bases: TGTGCCTGGAGTTCTCCCCCAGGGGAGGGCTCAGATACGCAGTATTTT. Together with reference TRBV30 and TRBJ2-3, the CDR3 gives the full variable domain: SQTIHQWPATLVQPVGSPLSLECTVEGTSNPNLYWYRQAAGRGLQLLFYSVGIGQISSEVPQNLSASRPQDRQFILSSKKLLLSDSGFYLCAWSSPPGEGSDTQYFGPGTRLTVL.

The chain recombines TRBV24-1 with TRBJ2-1, with 10 bases that match TRBD2. The germline V gene has CDR1 KGHDR and CDR2 SFDVKD. V trimming: 3 bases; J trimming: 6 bases; junction bases outside the gene matches: 4. The CDR3 runs to 15 residues. CDR3 bases: TGTGCCACCAGTGATCCCCGGACTAGCGGCAATGAGCAGTTCTTC. This encodes CATSDPRTSGNEQFF.

J is TRBJ2-4 and V is TRBV24-1; unclear D gene. Per germline, CDR1 KGHDR and CDR2 SFDVKD. The CDR3 is 17 residues long. V lost 5 bases to trimming and J lost 0 bases, with 16 bases between them. The CDR3 coding sequence is TGTGCCACCAGTGGCTCAGGCCCTCGGCTAGCCAAAAACATTCAGTACTTC. Its protein product is CATSGSGPRLAKNIQYF.

CDR3 region: CASSSLASLGDTQYF. In DNA form, the CDR3 reads TGTGCCAGCAGTTCCCTTGCTAGCCTGGGAGATACGCAGTATTTT. The chain joins TRBV6-5 to TRBJ2-3; D is perhaps TRBD2 (5 bases). Germline V gene data show CDR1 as MNHEY and CDR2 as SVGAGI. V lost 4 bases and J 5 bases, leaving 16 bases between the germline ends. This CDR3 has 15 residues.

J is TRBJ2-5 and V is TRBV5-1; 9 bases align to TRBD2. Losses at the gene ends were 6 bases for V and 4 bases for J; bases not matched to a gene: 10. CDR1 SGHRS and CDR2 YFSETQ come from the germline V gene. The CDR3 runs to 15 residues. The CDR3 protein is CASNPTGTSTETQYF. CDR3 nucleotides: TGCGCCAGCAACCCCACCGGGACTAGCACAGAGACCCAGTACTTC.

The V gene is TRBV10-2, the J gene TRBJ2-1; 7 bases map to TRBD1. Per germline, CDR1 WSHSY and CDR2 SAAADI. This CDR3 comprises 14 residues. The ends lost 8 bases at V and 6 bases at J; junction bases unmatched: 10. CDR3 DNA: TGCGCCAGCGGAGTGAGGGGGCTCGGCAATGAGCAGTTCTTC. Encoded protein: CASGVRGLGNEQFF.

The CDR3 protein is CASSETGNTDTQYF. The CDR3 DNA reads as TGTGCCAGCAGTGAGACAGGAAACACAGATACGCAGTATTTT. The V gene is TRBV6-1, the J gene TRBJ2-3; maybe TRBD1 (6 bases). The ends were cut back, 3 bases at V and 2 bases at J, with 9 bases in the middle. Germline V gene data show CDR1 as MNHNS and CDR2 as SASEGT. The CDR3 runs to 14 residues.

The gene calls are TRBV4-3 and TRBJ2-2, with D maybe TRBD2 (6 bases). V lost 1 base to trimming and J lost 5 bases, with 11 bases between them. Germline V gene sequence: CDR1 LGHNA, CDR2 YSLEER. The CDR3 covers 15 residues. The DNA of the CDR3 is TGCGCCAGCAGCCAAGGATTAGGGAGGACCGGGGAGCTGTTTTTT. Its translation is CASSQGLGRTGELFF.

The J gene is TRBJ2-2, the V gene TRBV3-1 (or the pseudogene TRBV3-2); perhaps TRBD2 as D (6 bases). Germline V gives CDR1 LGHDT, CDR2 YNNKEL (reference sequence). There are 15 residues in the CDR3. V was clipped by 6 bases and J by 7 bases, with 18 bases between them. CDR3 protein: CASRPTSGVIGELFF. DNA of the CDR3: TGTGCCAGCAGACCTACTTCGGGGGTTATCGGGGAGCTGTTTTTT.

This clone appeared once. The chain uses TRBV4-3 and TRBJ2-1, with 10 bases that match TRBD1. CDR1 LGHNA and CDR2 YSLEER come from the germline V gene. The CDR3 contains 15 residues. Trimming at V came to 4 bases and at J to 5 bases, leaving 5 bases not matched to a gene. CDR3 sequence (DNA): TGCGCCAGCAGCCTCACGGACAGGGGGGACAATGAGCAGTTCTTC. Amino acids: CASSLTDRGDNEQFF.

The V and J genes are TRBV3-1 (or the pseudogene TRBV3-2) and TRBJ1-1; a possible D gene is TRBD1 (6 bases). CDR1 is LGHDT, CDR2 YNNKEL, per germline (reference sequence). Trimming pared 2 bases from V and 4 bases from J, leaving 20 bases between. The CDR3 consists of 17 residues. DNA for the CDR3: TGTGCCAGCAGCCAAAGAAACCGGGCAGGGGCCCCCACTGAAGCTTTCTTT. This encodes CASSQRNRAGAPTEAFF.

This chain links TRBV30 with TRBJ1-6; 7 bases align to TRBD1. Germline CDR1 is GTSNPN and CDR2 is SVGIG (reference sequence). This CDR3 has 16 residues. J lost 9 bases, V lost 5 bases, and 16 bases had no gene match. The CDR3 DNA follows: TGTGCCTGGGAACGCCGAACAGGGGCGGCCAGTTCACCCCTCCACTTT. It codes for CAWERRTGAASSPLHF.

The rearrangement uses TRBV19 and TRBJ2-3, with 7 bases aligning to TRBD1. CDR1 LNHDA and CDR2 SQIVND come from the germline V gene (reference sequence). The J segment lost 0 bases and the V segment lost 6 bases, leaving 12 bases of the junction unmatched. This CDR3 comprises 17 residues. The CDR3 DNA is TGTGCCAGTAGCATGGATATCGGGACAGCTAGCACAGATACGCAGTATTTT. This codes for CASSMDIGTASTDTQYF. Complete variable domain (other parts from reference TRBV19 and TRBJ2-3): DGGITQSPKYLFRKEGQNVTLSCEQNLNHDAMYWYRQDPGQGLRLIYYSQIVNDFQKGDIAEGYSVSREKKESFPLTVTSAQKNPTAFYLCASSMDIGTASTDTQYFGPGTRLTVL.

The CDR3 region is CASSLKGAGEAFF. CDR3 DNA: TGTGCCAGCAGTTTGAAGGGGGCGGGGGAAGCTTTCTTT. The chain employs TRBV7-6 and TRBJ1-1, with 7 bases fitting TRBD1. The V segment lost 6 bases and the J segment 8 bases; nucleotides outside the gene matches: 9. The CDR3 runs to 13 residues. Germline CDR1 is SGHVS and CDR2 is FNYEAQ.

The chain has TRBV4-3 and TRBJ2-1; D remains ambiguous. Between the trimmed V and J ends, which lost 0 bases and 5 bases, there was a span of 5 bases. The CDR3 runs 13 residues. The germline gives CDR1 LGHNA, CDR2 YSLEER. CDR3 coding DNA: TGCGCCAGCAGCCAAGAACTGCACAATGAGCAGTTCTTC. This codes for CASSQELHNEQFF.

This chain links TRBV7-8 with TRBJ2-1; D possibly corresponds to TRBD1 (6 bases). V was shortened by 4 bases and J by 8 bases, with 12 bases between the two germline ends. The CDR3 contains 13 residues. From germline, CDR1 is SGHVS and CDR2 FQNEAQ. CDR3 residues: CASSSARGHEQFF. CDR3 DNA sequence: TGTGCCAGCAGCTCCGCCAGGGGCCATGAGCAGTTCTTC.

V usage is TRBV19 and J usage is TRBJ1-2; 7 nucleotides agree with TRBD1. Germline CDR1 LNHDA, CDR2 SQIVND (reference sequence). This CDR3 is built from 12 residues. Trimming at V came to 9 bases and at J to 8 bases, leaving 9 bases not matched to a gene. CDR3 sequence: CASGLTGEGYTF. The CDR3 nucleotides are TGTGCCAGCGGATTAACAGGGGAAGGCTACACCTTC.

This clone has just a few counts. The genes are TRBV18 and TRBJ1-1; TRBD1 agrees at 8 bases. This CDR3 is built from 14 residues. The ends lost 4 bases at V and 0 bases at J; junction bases unmatched: 1. Germline values: CDR1 KGHSH, CDR2 LQKENI. DNA for the CDR3: TGTGCCAGCTCACGGGACAGGTTGAACACTGAAGCTTTCTTT. Protein: CASSRDRLNTEAFF.

The gene calls are TRBV10-1 and TRBJ2-1; maybe TRBD2 (5 bases). Germline assignment: CDR1 WNHNN and CDR2 SYGVQD (reference sequence). V lost 3 bases and J 6 bases, leaving 15 bases between the germline ends. The CDR3 is made up of 15 amino acids. Here the CDR3 DNA reads TGCGCCAGCAGTGATCCTAATGGGAGAGGCAATGAGCAGTTCTTC. Residues: CASSDPNGRGNEQFF.

J is TRBJ2-5 and V is TRBV7-2; weak D call: TRBD2 (5 bases). Trimming took off 5 bases at V and 5 bases at J, with 21 bases between the two ends. This CDR3 region has 16 residues. The germline gives CDR1 SGHTA, CDR2 FQGNSA. The chain's CDR3 is CASSPRASNRRETQYF. The CDR3 DNA reads TGTGCCAGCAGCCCCCGGGCCTCCAATAGGAGGGAGACCCAGTACTTC.